A selection of T cell receptor beta chains follows, all from one sample in a study of cytomegalovirus exposure and HLA in healthy donors. Libraries were prepared by immunoSEQ multiplex PCR; TCRdb keeps only in-frame clonotypes and omits some of them. Found here are about 100,000 clones, 74% of them singletons; the top ten hold 2.6%. Sequenced input: PBMCs. The origin of the receptors is a man aged 45-65 years in good health and CMV-seropositive. Each CDR3 is given with its conserved first and last residue. The D gene is left open where the match is weak. Rows may omit the clone size; those that give it use once, few, many or a size class.

J gene: TRBJ1-2; D gene: -; V gene: TRBV6-6; clone size: -; CDR3 DNA: TGTGCCAGCAGTTCCCGTTTCGTGGGCGGCTACACCTTC; CDR3 protein: CASSSRFVGGYTF
J gene: TRBJ2-3; D gene: TRBD2; V gene: TRBV9; clone size: -; CDR3 DNA: TGTGCCAGCAGCGTAGGAGTAAGCGGGGCCGCAGATACGCAGTATTTT; CDR3 protein: CASSVGVSGAADTQYF
J gene: TRBJ1-2; D gene: TRBD1; V gene: TRBV6-1; clone size: -; CDR3 DNA: TGTGCCAGCAGTGCGTCCGGGACAGGGACGTATGGCTACACCTTC; CDR3 protein: CASSASGTGTYGYTF
J gene: TRBJ1-3; D gene: TRBD1; V gene: TRBV2; clone size: once; CDR3 DNA: TGTGCCAGCATCAGGGGGCAGGGTGAAGGAAACACCATATATTTT; CDR3 protein: CASIRGQGEGNTIYF
J gene: TRBJ2-2; D gene: -; V gene: TRBV7-8; clone size: -; CDR3 DNA: TGTGCCAGCAGCTTACAACCGATAGACATTACGAACACCGGGGAGCTGTTTTTT; CDR3 protein: CASSLQPIDITNTGELFF
J gene: TRBJ2-3; D gene: -; V gene: TRBV5-6; clone size: -; CDR3 DNA: TGTGCCAGCAGCTTGTGGGGCAGTGGTATCACAGATACGCAGTATTTT; CDR3 protein: CASSLWGSGITDTQYF
J gene: TRBJ1-1; D gene: -; V gene: TRBV2; clone size: -; CDR3 DNA: TGTGCCAGCAGTGTAGAGACAGCGAACACTGAAGCTTTCTTT; CDR3 protein: CASSVETANTEAFF
J gene: TRBJ1-2; D gene: TRBD1; V gene: TRBV6-5; clone size: -; CDR3 DNA: TGTGCCAGCAGGCGACAGGGTGATATGGGCGGCTACACCTTC; CDR3 protein: CASRRQGDMGGYTF
J gene: TRBJ2-6; D gene: TRBD1; V gene: TRBV19; clone size: few; CDR3 DNA: TGTGCCAGTAGTCCCGGGACAGGTATGGGCCCTGGGGCCAACGTCCTGACTTTC; CDR3 protein: CASSPGTGMGPGANVLTF
J gene: TRBJ1-2; D gene: TRBD1; V gene: TRBV6-1; clone size: -; CDR3 DNA: TGTGCCAGCAGACAGGGGGCAGGTGGCTACACCTTC; CDR3 protein: CASRQGAGGYTF
J gene: TRBJ1-3; D gene: TRBD1; V gene: TRBV29-1; clone size: -; CDR3 DNA: TGCAGCGCCCGGGGGACAGGGGCTGGAAACACCATATATTTT; CDR3 protein: CSARGTGAGNTIYF
J gene: TRBJ2-5; D gene: -; V gene: TRBV19; clone size: -; CDR3 DNA: TGTGCCAGTAGTATTGGCGGCGCCAACCAAGAGACCCAGTACTTC; CDR3 protein: CASSIGGANQETQYF
J gene: TRBJ2-7; D gene: TRBD1; V gene: TRBV6-5; clone size: few; CDR3 DNA: TGTGCCAGCAGGGGATATGGGACAGATTCCTACGAGCAGTACTTC; CDR3 protein: CASRGYGTDSYEQYF
J gene: TRBJ1-5; D gene: -; V gene: TRBV6-1; clone size: -; CDR3 DNA: TGTGCCAGCAGTGGCCAGGGGATGGGGAATCAGCCCCAGCATTTT; CDR3 protein: CASSGQGMGNQPQHF
J gene: TRBJ2-7; D gene: -; V gene: TRBV5-4; clone size: -; CDR3 DNA: TGTGCCAGCAGCACTCCGGAGCGTGTCAACTACGAGCAGTACTTC; CDR3 protein: CASSTPERVNYEQYF
J gene: TRBJ2-3; D gene: -; V gene: TRBV18; clone size: -; CDR3 DNA: TGTGCCAGCTCACCACTCCAGATCACAGATACGCAGTATTTT; CDR3 protein: CASSPLQITDTQYF
J gene: TRBJ1-5; D gene: TRBD1; V gene: TRBV30; clone size: -; CDR3 DNA: TGTGCCTGGAGTGTGACAGGGCTACAAGGGGCCCAGCATTTT; CDR3 protein: CAWSVTGLQGAQHF
J gene: TRBJ1-2; D gene: -; V gene: TRBV2; clone size: -; CDR3 DNA: TGTGCCAGCGGAATGGAGAACTATGGCTACACCTTC; CDR3 protein: CASGMENYGYTF
J gene: TRBJ1-1; D gene: -; V gene: TRBV6-5; clone size: few; CDR3 DNA: TGTGCCAGCAGTTTGACAGCTTACACTGAAGCTTTCTTT; CDR3 protein: CASSLTAYTEAFF
J gene: TRBJ1-3; D gene: TRBD1; V gene: TRBV10-3; clone size: -; CDR3 DNA: TGTGCCATCAGTGAGCCCGAACAGGGGCGGCCCTCTGGAAACACCATATATTTT; CDR3 protein: CAISEPEQGRPSGNTIYF